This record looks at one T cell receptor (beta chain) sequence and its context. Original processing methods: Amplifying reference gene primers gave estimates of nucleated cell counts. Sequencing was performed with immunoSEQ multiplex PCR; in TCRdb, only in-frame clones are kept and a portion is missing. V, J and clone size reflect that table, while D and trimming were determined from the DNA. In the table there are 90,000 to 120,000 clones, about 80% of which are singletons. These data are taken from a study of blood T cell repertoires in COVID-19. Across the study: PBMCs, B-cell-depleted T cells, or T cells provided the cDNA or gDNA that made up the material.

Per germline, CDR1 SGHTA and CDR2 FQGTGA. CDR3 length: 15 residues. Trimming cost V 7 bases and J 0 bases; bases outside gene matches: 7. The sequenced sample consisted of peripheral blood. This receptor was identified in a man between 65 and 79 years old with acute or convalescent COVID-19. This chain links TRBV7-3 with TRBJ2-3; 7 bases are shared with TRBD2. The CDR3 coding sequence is TGTGCCAGCACCCTTAGCGGGCTGAGCACAGATACGCAGTATTTT. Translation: CASTLSGLSTDTQYF. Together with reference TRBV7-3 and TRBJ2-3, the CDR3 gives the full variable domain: GAGVSQTPSNKVTEKGKYVELRCDPISGHTALYWYRQSLGQGPEFLIYFQGTGAADDSGLPNDRFFAVRPEGSVSTLKIQRTERGDSAVYLCASTLSGLSTDTQYFGPGTRLTVL.